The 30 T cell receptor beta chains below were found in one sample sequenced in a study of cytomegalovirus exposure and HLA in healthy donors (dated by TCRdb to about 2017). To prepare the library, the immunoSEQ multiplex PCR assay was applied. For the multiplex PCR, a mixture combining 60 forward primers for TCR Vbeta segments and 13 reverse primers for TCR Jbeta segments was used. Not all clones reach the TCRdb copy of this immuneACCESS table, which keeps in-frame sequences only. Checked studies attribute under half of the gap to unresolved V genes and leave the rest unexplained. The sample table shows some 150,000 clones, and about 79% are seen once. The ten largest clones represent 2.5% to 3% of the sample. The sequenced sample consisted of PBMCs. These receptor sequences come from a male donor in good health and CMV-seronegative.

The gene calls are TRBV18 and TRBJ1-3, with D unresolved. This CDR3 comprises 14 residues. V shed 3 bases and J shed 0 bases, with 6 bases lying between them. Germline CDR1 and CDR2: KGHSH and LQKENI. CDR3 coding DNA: TGTGCCAGCTCACCGCGGAGCTCTGGAAACACCATATATTTT. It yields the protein CASSPRSSGNTIYF.

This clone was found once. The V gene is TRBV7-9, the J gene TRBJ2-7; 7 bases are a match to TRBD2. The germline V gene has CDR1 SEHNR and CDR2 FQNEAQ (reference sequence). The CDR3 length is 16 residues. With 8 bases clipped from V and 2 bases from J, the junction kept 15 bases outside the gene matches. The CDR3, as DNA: TGTGCCAGCGAGTTGGGGAGCGGGGTGACCACCTACGAGCAGTACTTC. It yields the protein CASELGSGVTTYEQYF.

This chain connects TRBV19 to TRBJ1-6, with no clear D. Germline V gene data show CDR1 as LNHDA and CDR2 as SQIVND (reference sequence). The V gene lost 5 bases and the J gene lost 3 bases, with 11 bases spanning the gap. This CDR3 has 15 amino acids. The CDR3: CASSPQYSYNSPLHF. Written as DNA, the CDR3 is TGTGCCAGTAGTCCGCAGTACAGCTATAATTCACCCCTCCACTTT.

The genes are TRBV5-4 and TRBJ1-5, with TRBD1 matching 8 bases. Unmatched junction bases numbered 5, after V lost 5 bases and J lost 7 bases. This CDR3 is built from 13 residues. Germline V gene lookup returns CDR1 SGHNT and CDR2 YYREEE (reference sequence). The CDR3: CASSQGAEQPQHF. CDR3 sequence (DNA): TGTGCCAGCAGTCAGGGGGCTGAACAGCCCCAGCATTTT.

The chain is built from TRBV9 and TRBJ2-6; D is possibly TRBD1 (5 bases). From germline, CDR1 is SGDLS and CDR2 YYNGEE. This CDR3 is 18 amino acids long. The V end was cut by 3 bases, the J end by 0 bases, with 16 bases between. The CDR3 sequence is CASSAPSWGYSGANVLTF. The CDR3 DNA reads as TGTGCCAGCAGCGCCCCCTCATGGGGCTACTCTGGGGCCAACGTCCTGACTTTC. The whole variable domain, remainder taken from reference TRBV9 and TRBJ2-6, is DSGVTQTPKHLITATGQRVTLRCSPRSGDLSVYWYQQSLDQGLQFLIQYYNGEERAKGNILERFSAQQFPDLHSELNLSSLELGDSALYFCASSAPSWGYSGANVLTFGAGSRLTVL.

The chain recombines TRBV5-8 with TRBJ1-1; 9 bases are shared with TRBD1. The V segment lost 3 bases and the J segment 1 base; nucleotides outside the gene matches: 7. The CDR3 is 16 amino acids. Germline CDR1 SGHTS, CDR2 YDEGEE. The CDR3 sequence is CASSWSWTGANTEAFF. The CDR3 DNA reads TGTGCCAGCAGCTGGTCCTGGACAGGGGCGAACACTGAAGCTTTCTTT.

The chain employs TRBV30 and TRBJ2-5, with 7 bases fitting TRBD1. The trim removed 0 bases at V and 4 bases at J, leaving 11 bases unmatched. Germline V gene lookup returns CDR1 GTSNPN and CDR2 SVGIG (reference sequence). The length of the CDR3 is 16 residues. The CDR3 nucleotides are TGTGCCTGGAGTGTACGGTTGATACAGGGGAGAGAGACCCAGTACTTC. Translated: CAWSVRLIQGRETQYF.

The CDR3 DNA reads TGTGCCAGCAGCGTCATACAGGGTAACTACGAGCAGTACTTC. Protein sequence: CASSVIQGNYEQYF. This rearrangement joins TRBV7-3 to TRBJ2-7; maybe TRBD1 (6 bases). The CDR3 is 14 amino acids. The V and J ends lost 5 bases and 3 bases respectively, with 14 bases between them. CDR1 and CDR2 from the germline V gene are SGHTA and FQGTGA. Based on the CDR3 plus reference TRBV7-3 and TRBJ2-7, the full variable domain is GAGVSQTPSNKVTEKGKYVELRCDPISGHTALYWYRQSLGQGPEFLIYFQGTGAADDSGLPNDRFFAVRPEGSVSTLKIQRTERGDSAVYLCASSVIQGNYEQYFGPGTRLTVT.

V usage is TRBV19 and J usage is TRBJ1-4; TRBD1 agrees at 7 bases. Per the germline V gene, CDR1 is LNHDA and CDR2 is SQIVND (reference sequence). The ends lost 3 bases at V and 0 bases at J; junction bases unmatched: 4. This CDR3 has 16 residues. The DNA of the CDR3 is TGTGCCAGTAGTATTGGGACAGTTTCAACTAATGAAAAACTGTTTTTT. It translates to CASSIGTVSTNEKLFF.

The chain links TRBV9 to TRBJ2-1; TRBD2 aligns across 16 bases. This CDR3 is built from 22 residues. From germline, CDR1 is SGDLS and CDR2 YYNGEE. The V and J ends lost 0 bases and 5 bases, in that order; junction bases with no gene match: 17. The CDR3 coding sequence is TGTGCCAGCAGCGTAGGCCACTATCCGGGACTAGCGGGAGGGATTAGGGACAATGAGCAGTTCTTC. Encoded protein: CASSVGHYPGLAGGIRDNEQFF.

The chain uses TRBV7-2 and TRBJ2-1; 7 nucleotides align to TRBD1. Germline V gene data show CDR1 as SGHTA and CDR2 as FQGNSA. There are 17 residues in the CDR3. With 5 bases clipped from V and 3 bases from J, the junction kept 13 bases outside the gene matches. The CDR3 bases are TGTGCCAGCAGCGCGGATAAACAGGGGTTCCTCTACAATGAGCAGTTCTTC. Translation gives CASSADKQGFLYNEQFF.

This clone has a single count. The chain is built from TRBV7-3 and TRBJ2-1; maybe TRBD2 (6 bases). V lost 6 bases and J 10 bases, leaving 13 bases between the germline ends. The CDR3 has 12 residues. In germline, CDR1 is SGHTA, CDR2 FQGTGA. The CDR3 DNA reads TGTGCCAGCAGTTTTCTAGCGAGAGAGCAGTTCTTC. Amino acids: CASSFLAREQFF.

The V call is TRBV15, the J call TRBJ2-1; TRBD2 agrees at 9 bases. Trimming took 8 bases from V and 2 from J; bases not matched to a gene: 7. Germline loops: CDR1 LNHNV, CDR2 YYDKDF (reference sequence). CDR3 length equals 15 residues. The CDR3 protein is CATEQLAGTYNEQFF. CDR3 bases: TGTGCCACCGAACAACTAGCGGGCACCTACAATGAGCAGTTCTTC.

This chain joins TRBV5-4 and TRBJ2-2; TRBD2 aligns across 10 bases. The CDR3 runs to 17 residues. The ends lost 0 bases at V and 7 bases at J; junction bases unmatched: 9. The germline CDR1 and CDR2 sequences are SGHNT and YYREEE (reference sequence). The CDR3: CASSLDGLAATVGELFF. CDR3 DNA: TGTGCCAGCAGCTTGGACGGACTAGCGGCAACGGTCGGGGAGCTGTTTTTT.

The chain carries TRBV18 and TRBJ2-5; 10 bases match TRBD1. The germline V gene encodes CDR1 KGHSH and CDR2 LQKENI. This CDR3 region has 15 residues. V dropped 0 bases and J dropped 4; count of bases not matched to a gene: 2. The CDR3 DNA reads TGTGCCAGCTCACCACCGGGACAGGGGAGAGAGACCCAGTACTTC. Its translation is CASSPPGQGRETQYF.

The CDR3 nucleotides are TGTGCCAGCAGCTTAGGTGGCAGTTACTATGGCTACACCTTC. Protein sequence: CASSLGGSYYGYTF. This sequence joins TRBV7-2 and TRBJ1-2, with D unclear. The CDR3 contains 14 residues. Germline V gene lookup returns CDR1 SGHTA and CDR2 FQGNSA. The ends were cut back, 1 base at V and 3 bases at J, with 9 bases in the middle. Drawing the rest from reference TRBV7-2 and TRBJ1-2, the complete variable domain is GAGVSQSPSNKVTEKGKDVELRCDPISGHTALYWYRQSLGQGLEFLIYFQGNSAPDKSGLPSDRFSAERTGGSVSTLTIQRTQQEDSAVYLCASSLGGSYYGYTFGSGTRLTVV.

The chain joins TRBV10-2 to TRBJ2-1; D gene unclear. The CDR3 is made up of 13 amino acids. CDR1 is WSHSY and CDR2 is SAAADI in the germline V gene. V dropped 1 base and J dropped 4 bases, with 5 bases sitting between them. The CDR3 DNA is TGCGCCAGCAGTGAGTTTAAATACAATGAGCAGTTCTTC. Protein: CASSEFKYNEQFF.

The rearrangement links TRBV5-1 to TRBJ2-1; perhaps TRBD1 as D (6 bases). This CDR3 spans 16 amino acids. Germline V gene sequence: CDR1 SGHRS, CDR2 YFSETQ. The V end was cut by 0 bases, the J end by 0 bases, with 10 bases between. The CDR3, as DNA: TGCGCCAGCAGCTTGGATCTAGGGGGCTCCTACAATGAGCAGTTCTTC. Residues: CASSLDLGGSYNEQFF.

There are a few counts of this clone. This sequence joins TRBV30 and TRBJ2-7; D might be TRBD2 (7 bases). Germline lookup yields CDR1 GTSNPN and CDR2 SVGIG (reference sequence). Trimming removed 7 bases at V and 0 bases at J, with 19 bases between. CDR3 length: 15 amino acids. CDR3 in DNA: TGTGCCTATCGGGAGGTAACAGGGACCTCCTACGAGCAGTACTTC. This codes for CAYREVTGTSYEQYF.

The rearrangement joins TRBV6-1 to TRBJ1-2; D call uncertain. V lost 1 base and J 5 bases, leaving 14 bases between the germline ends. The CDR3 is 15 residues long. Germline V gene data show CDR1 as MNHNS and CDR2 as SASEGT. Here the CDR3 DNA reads TGTGCCAGCAGTGAAGGGGCCCCAGGTTGGTATGGCTACACCTTC. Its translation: CASSEGAPGWYGYTF.

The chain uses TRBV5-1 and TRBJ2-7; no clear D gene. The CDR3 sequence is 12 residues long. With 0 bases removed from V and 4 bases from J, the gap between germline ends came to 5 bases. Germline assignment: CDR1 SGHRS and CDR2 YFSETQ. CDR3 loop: CASSLDQYEQYF. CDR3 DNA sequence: TGCGCCAGCAGCTTGGATCAGTACGAGCAGTACTTC.

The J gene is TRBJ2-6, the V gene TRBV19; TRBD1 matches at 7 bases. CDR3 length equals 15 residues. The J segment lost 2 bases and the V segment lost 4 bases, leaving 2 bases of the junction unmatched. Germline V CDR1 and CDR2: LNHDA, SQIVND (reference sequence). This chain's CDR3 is CASSTTGAGANVLTF. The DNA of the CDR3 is TGTGCCAGTAGTACAACAGGGGCTGGGGCCAACGTCCTGACTTTC.

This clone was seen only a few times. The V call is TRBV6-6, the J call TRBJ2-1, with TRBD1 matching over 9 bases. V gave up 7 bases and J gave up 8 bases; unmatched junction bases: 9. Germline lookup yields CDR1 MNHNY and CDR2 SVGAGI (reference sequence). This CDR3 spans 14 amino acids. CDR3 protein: CASMSGQGFYEQFF. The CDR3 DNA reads TGTGCCAGCATGTCGGGACAGGGTTTCTATGAGCAGTTCTTC.

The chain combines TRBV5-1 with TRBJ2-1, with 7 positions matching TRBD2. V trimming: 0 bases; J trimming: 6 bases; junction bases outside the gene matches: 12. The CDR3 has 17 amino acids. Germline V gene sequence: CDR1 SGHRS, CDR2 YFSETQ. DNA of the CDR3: TGCGCCAGCAGCTTGGCGGTAGCGGGCGGAGGTAGCAATGAGCAGTTCTTC. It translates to CASSLAVAGGGSNEQFF. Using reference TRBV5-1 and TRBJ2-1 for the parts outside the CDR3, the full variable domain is KAGVTQTPRYLIKTRGQQVTLSCSPISGHRSVSWYQQTPGQGLQFLFEYFSETQRNKGNFPGRFSGRQFSNSRSEMNVSTLELGDSALYLCASSLAVAGGGSNEQFFGPGTRLTVL.

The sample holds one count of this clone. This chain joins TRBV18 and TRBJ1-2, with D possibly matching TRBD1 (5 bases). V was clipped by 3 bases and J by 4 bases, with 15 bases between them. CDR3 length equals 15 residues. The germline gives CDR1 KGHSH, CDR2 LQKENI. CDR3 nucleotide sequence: TGTGCCAGCTCACCCTCAGGGCCGGCTAGCTATGGCTACACCTTC. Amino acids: CASSPSGPASYGYTF.

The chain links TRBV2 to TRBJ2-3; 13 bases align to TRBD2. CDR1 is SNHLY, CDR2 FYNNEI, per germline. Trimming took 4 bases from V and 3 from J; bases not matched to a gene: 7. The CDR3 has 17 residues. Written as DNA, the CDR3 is TGTGCCAGCAGTGGACTAGCGGGGGGTCTCTGGACAGATACGCAGTATTTT. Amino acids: CASSGLAGGLWTDTQYF.

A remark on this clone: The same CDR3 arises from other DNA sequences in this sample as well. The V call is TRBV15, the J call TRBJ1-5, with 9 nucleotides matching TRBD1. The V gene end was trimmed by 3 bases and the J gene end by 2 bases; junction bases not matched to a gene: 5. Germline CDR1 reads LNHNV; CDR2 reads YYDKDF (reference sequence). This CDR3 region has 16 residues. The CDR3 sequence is CATSSGTGRGNQPQHF. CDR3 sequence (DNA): TGTGCCACCAGCAGCGGGACAGGGAGGGGCAATCAGCCCCAGCATTTT.

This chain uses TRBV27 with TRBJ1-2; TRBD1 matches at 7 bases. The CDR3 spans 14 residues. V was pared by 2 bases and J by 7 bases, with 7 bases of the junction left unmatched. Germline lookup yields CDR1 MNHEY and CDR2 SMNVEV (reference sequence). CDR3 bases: TGTGCCAGCAGTTTAAGACAGGGTAGCGGTGGCTACACCTTC. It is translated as CASSLRQGSGGYTF.

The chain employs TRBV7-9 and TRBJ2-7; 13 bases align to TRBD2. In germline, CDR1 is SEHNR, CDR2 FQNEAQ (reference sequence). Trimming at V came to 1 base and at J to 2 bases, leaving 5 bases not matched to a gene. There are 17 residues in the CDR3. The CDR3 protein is CASSLVPGLAGTYEQYF. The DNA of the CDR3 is TGTGCCAGCAGCTTAGTACCGGGACTAGCGGGAACCTACGAGCAGTACTTC.

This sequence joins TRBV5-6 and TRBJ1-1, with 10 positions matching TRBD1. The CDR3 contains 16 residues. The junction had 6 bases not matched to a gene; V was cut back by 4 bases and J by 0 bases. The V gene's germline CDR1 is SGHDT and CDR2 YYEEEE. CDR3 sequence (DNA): TGTGCCAGCAGCCAGGGACAGGGGAGAATGAACACTGAAGCTTTCTTT. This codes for CASSQGQGRMNTEAFF.